A selection of T cell receptor beta chains follows, all from one sample in a study of cytomegalovirus exposure and HLA in healthy donors. Measured with immunoSEQ multiplex PCR; TCRdb has only the in-frame clones, and not every one. The listing records about 200,000 clones. The specimen was PBMCs. The receptors shown here come from a boy younger than 18 in good health and CMV-seronegative. CDR3s include the opening cysteine and the closing phenylalanine or tryptophan. Fields, in order: V gene, J gene, CDR3 protein.

TRBV5-1	TRBJ1-6	CASSLEPSISYNSPLHF
TRBV5-1	TRBJ2-3	CASSYLEEPQYF
TRBV7-3	TRBJ2-1	CASSLGGGALNEQFF
TRBV6-5	TRBJ2-5	CASSYSTRETQYF
TRBV18	TRBJ2-7	CASSPSTGLAYEQYF
TRBV6-5	TRBJ1-5	CASSPIRFDQPQHF
TRBV20-1	TRBJ2-7	CSARTDEQYF
TRBV30	TRBJ2-3	CAWNSGTSTSLSYSSDTQYF
TRBV5-4	TRBJ2-7	CASSHQDSTYEQYF
TRBV5-4	TRBJ1-4	CASSRWTGENEKLFF
TRBV6-5	TRBJ2-7	CASNPRGQGYEQYF
TRBV7-9	TRBJ2-1	CASSLSLSGGNREQFF
TRBV5-4	TRBJ1-1	CAATGTGLWPEAFF
TRBV27	TRBJ1-6	CASSAATYNSPLHF
TRBV5-4	TRBJ1-3	CASPWGTGEEENTIYF